The sample holds a few counts of the clone carrying this TCR beta chain. Its antigen remains unknown. The sample originates from a study of cytotoxic CD8 clonotypes in ibrutinib-treated CLL. Study-wide results and caveats: Baseline clonality, higher than in age-matched healthy donors, tracked circulating CD8+ T-cell counts.

This table comes from immunoSEQ multiplex PCR, and its TCRdb copy is limited to in-frame clones, with some not included. The sample lists some 200,000 clones; about 72% were seen once. The clonotype comes from a human donor with chronic lymphocytic leukemia. Source: PBMCs, taken after 24 months of ibrutinib treatment.

CDR3 sequence reads: CASSPYSGRKPYEQYF. CDR3 coding DNA: TGTGCCAGCAGTCCCTATAGCGGGAGAAAACCCTACGAGCAGTACTTC. The gene calls are TRBV27 and TRBJ2-7, with 9 bases identical to TRBD2. Germline CDR1 reads MNHEY; CDR2 reads SMNVEV (reference sequence). The CDR3 is 16 amino acids. Unmatched junction bases numbered 10, after V lost 5 bases and J lost 2 bases.